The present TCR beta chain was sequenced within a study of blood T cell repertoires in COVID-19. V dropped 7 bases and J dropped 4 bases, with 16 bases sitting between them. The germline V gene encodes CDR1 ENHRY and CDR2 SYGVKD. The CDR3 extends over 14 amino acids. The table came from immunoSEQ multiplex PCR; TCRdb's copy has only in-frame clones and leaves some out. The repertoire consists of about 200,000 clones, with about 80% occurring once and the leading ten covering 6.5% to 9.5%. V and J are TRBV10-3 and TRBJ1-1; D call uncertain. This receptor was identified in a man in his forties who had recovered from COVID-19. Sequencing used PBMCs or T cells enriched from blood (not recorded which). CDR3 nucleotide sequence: TGTGCCATCACTCGAGGTGGGTCGGGCACTGAAGCTTTCTTT. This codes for CAITRGGSGTEAFF.